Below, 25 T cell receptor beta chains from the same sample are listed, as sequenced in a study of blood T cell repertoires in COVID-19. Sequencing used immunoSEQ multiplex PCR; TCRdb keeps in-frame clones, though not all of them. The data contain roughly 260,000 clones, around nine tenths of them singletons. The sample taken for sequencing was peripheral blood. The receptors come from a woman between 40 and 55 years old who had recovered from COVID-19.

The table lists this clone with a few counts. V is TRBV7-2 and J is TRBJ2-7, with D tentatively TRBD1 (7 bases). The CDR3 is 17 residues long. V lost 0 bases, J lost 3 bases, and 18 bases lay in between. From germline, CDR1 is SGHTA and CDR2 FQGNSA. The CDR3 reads CASSLASGGTGSYEQYF. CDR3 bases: TGTGCCAGCAGCTTAGCGTCAGGGGGGACGGGGAGCTACGAGCAGTACTTC.

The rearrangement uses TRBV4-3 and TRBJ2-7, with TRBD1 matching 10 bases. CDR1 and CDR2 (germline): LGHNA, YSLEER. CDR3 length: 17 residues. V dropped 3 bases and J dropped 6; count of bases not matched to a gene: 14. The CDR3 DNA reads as TGCGCCAGCAGCCACCCACTAGTTAGACAGGGGGCTCTCGAGCAGTACTTC. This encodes CASSHPLVRQGALEQYF.

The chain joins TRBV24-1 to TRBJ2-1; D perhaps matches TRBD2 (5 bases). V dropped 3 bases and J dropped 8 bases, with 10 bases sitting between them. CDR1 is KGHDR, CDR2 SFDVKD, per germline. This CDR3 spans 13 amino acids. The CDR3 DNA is TGTGCCACCAGTGATGGTGGAGGCTATGAGCAGTTCTTC. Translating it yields CATSDGGGYEQFF.

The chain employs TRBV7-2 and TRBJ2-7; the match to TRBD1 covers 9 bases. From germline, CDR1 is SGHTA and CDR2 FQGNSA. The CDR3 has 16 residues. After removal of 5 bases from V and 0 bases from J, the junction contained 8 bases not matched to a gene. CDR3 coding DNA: TGTGCCAGCAGCGTCGGCCCGACAGGGGGCTCCTACGAGCAGTACTTC. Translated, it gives CASSVGPTGGSYEQYF.

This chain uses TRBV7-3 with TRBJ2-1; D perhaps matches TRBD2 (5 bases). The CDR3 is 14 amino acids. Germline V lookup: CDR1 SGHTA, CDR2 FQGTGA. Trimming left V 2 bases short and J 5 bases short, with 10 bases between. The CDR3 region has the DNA TGTGCCAGCAGCTTAGGTCCGGGGAACAATGAGCAGTTCTTC. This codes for CASSLGPGNNEQFF.

The CDR3 here is CASSLRTARSNQPQHF. For the CDR3, the DNA is TGTGCCAGCAGTTTACGGACAGCGCGTAGCAATCAGCCCCAGCATTTT. The chain couples TRBV28 to TRBJ1-5, with TRBD1 as a possible D gene (6 bases). From germline, CDR1 is MDHEN and CDR2 SYDVKM. This CDR3 has 16 residues. V shed 2 bases and J shed 0 bases, with 11 bases lying between them.

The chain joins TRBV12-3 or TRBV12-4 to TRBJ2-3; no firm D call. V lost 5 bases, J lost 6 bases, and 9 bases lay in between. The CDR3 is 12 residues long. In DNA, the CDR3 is TGTGCCAGCAGTCATACCCGGGATACGCAGTATTTT. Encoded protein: CASSHTRDTQYF.

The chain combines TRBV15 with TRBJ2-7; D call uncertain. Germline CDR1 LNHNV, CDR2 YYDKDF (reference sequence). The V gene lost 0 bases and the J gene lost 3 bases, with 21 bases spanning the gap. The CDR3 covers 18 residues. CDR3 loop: CATSRDYPQSAAYYEQYF. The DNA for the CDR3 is TGTGCCACCAGCAGAGATTACCCCCAGAGCGCCGCCTACTACGAGCAGTACTTC.

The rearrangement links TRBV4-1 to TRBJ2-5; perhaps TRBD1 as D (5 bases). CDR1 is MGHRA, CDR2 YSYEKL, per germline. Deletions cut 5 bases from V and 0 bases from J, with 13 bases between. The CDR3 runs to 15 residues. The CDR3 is CASSVGAVHQETQYF. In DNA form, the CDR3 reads TGCGCCAGCAGCGTAGGGGCAGTTCACCAAGAGACCCAGTACTTC.

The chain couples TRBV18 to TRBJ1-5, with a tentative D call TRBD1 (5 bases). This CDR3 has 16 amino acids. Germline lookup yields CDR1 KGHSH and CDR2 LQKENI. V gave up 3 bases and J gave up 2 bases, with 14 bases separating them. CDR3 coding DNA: TGTGCCAGCTCACCGGATAGGGGATTCGGCAATCAGCCCCAGCATTTT. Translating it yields CASSPDRGFGNQPQHF.

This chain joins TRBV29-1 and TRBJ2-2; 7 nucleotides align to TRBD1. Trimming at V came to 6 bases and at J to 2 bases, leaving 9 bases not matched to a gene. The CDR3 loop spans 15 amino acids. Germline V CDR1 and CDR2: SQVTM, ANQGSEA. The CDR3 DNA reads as TGCAGCGTCCCACAGGGGAACTTTAACACCGGGGAGCTGTTTTTT. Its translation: CSVPQGNFNTGELFF.

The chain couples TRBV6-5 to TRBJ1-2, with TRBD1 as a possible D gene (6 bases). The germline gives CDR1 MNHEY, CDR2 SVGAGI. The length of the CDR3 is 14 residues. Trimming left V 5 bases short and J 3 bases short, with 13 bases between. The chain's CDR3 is CASSSSGGDYGYTF. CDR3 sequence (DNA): TGTGCCAGCAGTAGCTCGGGGGGCGACTATGGCTACACCTTC.

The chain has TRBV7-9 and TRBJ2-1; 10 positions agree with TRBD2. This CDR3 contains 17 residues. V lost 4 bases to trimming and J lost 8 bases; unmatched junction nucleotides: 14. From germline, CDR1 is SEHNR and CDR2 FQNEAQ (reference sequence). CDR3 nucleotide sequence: TGTGCCAGCAGCTCCCCCCGGAGCGGGAGGGCCGGCGATGAGCAGTTCTTC. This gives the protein CASSSPRSGRAGDEQFF.

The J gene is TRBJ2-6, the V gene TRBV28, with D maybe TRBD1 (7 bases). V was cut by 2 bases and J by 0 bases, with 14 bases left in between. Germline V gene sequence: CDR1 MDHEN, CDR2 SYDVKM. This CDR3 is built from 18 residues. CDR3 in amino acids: CASSLGGGVGSGANVLTF. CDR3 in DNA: TGTGCCAGCAGTTTAGGAGGGGGCGTTGGCTCTGGGGCCAACGTCCTGACTTTC.

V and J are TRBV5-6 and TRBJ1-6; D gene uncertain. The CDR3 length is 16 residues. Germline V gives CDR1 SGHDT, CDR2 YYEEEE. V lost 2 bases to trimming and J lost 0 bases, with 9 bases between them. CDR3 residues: CASSFLGSSYNSPLHF. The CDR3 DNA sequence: TGTGCCAGCAGCTTTCTCGGGAGCTCCTATAATTCACCCCTCCACTTT.

The CDR3 protein is CAWRAPGLGGYNEQFF. CDR3 coding DNA: TGTGCCTGGAGGGCCCCGGGACTAGGTGGGTACAATGAGCAGTTCTTC. J is TRBJ2-1 and V is TRBV30; 8 nucleotides agree with TRBD2. V trimming: 3 bases; J trimming: 4 bases; junction bases outside the gene matches: 11. The CDR3 spans 16 residues. Per germline, CDR1 GTSNPN and CDR2 SVGIG (reference sequence).

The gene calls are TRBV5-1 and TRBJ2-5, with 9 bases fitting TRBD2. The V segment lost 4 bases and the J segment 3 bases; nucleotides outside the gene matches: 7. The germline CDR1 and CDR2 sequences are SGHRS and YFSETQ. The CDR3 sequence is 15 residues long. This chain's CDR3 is CASSLLLAGEETQYF. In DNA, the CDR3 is TGCGCCAGCAGCCTACTACTAGCGGGTGAAGAGACCCAGTACTTC. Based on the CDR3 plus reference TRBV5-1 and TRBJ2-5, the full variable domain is KAGVTQTPRYLIKTRGQQVTLSCSPISGHRSVSWYQQTPGQGLQFLFEYFSETQRNKGNFPGRFSGRQFSNSRSEMNVSTLELGDSALYLCASSLLLAGEETQYFGPGTRLLVL.

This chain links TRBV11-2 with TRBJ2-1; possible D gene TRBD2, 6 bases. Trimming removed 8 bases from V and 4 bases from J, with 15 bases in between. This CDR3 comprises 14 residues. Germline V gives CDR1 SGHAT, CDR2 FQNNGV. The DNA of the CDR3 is TGTGCCAGCGGGGCAGGGACTTTGTACAATGAGCAGTTCTTC. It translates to CASGAGTLYNEQFF.

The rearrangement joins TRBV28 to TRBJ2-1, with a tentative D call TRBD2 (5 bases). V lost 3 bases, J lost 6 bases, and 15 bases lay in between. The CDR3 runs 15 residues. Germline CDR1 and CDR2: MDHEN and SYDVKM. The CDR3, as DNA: TGTGCCAGCAGTTTGAGGGTCATCTCGTCCAATGAGCAGTTCTTC. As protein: CASSLRVISSNEQFF.

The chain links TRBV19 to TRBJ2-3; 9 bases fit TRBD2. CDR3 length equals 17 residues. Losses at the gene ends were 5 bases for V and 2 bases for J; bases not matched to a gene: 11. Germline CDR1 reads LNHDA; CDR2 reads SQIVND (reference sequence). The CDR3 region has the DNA TGTGCCAGTAGTTCCGACAAGCGGGGGGATAACACAGATACGCAGTATTTT. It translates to CASSSDKRGDNTDTQYF.

The CDR3 sequence: CASSSGLAGVTYNEQFF. CDR3 bases: TGTGCCAGCAGCTCTGGACTAGCGGGAGTAACCTACAATGAGCAGTTCTTC. The gene calls are TRBV5-4 and TRBJ2-1, with 13 bases fitting TRBD2. With V trimmed by 3 bases and J by 2 bases, 5 bases remained unmatched. Germline CDR1 reads SGHNT; CDR2 reads YYREEE (reference sequence). The CDR3 is 17 amino acids.

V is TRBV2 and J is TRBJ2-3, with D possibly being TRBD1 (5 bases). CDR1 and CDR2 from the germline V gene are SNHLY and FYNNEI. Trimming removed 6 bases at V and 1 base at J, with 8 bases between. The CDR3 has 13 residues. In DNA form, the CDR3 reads TGTGCCAGCAGGCTAGGGGGCACAGATACGCAGTATTTT. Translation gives CASRLGGTDTQYF.

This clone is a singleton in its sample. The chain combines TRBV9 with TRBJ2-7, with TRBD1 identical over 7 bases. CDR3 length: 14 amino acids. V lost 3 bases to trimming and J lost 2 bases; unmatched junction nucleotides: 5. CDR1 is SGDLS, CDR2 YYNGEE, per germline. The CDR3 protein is CASSDRDSPYEQYF. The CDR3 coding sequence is TGTGCCAGCAGCGACCGGGACAGCCCCTACGAGCAGTACTTC.

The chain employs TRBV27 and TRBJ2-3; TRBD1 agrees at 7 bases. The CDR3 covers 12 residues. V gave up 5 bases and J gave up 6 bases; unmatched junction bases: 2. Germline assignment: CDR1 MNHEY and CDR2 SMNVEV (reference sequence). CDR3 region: CASSRQGDTQYF. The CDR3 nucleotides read TGTGCCAGCAGTCGACAGGGTGATACGCAGTATTTT.

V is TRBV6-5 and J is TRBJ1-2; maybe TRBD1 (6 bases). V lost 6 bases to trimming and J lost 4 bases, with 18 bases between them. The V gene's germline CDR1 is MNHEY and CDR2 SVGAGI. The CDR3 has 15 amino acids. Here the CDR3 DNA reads TGTGCCAGCAGCCCCAAAGACAGGAATCTCTATGGCTACACCTTC. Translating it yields CASSPKDRNLYGYTF.